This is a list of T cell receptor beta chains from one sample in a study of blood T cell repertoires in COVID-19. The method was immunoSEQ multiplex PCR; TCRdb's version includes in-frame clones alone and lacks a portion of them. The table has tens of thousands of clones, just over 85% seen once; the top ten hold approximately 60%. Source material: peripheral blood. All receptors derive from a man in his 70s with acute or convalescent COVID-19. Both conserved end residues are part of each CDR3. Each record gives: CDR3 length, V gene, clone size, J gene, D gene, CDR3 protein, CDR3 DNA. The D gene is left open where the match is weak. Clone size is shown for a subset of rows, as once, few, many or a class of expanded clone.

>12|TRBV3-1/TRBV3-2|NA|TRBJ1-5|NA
CASSQAGQPQHF
TGTGCCAGCAGCCAAGCGGGTCAGCCCCAGCATTTT
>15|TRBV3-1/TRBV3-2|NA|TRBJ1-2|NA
CASSQGVTYLGGYTF
TGTGCCAGCAGCCAAGGTGTCACCTATCTAGGCGGCTACACCTTC
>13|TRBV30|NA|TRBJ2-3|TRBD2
CASKRDRPDTQYF
TGTGCCTCCAAGCGGGACCGACCAGATACGCAGTATTTT
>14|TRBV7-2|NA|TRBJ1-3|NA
CASSLGGSGNTIYF
TGTGCCAGCAGCTTAGGAGGCTCTGGAAACACCATATATTTT
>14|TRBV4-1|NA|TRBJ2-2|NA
CASSRQRNTGELFF
TGCGCCAGCAGTCGGCAGCGGAACACCGGGGAGCTGTTTTTT
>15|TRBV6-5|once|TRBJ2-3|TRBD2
CASSYLGGDTDTQYF
TGTGCCAGCAGTTACTTGGGGGGGGACACAGATACGCAGTATTTT
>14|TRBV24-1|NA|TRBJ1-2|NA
CATSDFRGSVGYTF
TGTGCCACCAGTGATTTTAGGGGGAGTGTGGGCTACACCTTC
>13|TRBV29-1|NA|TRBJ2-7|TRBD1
CSVQGVGSYEQYF
TGCAGCGTGCAGGGGGTAGGGTCGTACGAGCAGTACTTC
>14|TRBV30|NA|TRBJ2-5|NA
CAWSPSPTGETQYF
TGTGCCTGGAGTCCGAGCCCAACCGGGGAGACCCAGTACTTC
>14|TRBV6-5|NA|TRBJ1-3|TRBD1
CASSQQGAGNTIYF
TGTGCCAGCAGTCAACAGGGGGCTGGAAACACCATATATTTT
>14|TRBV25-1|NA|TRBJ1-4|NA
CASSELGPNEKLFF
TGTGCCAGCAGTGAATTGGGCCCTAATGAAAAACTGTTTTTT
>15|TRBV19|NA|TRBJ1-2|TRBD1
CASSIPWDREEGYTF
TGTGCCAGTAGTATCCCTTGGGACAGGGAAGAAGGCTACACCTTC
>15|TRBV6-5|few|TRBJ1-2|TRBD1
CASSYYGTGNYGYTF
TGTGCCAGCAGTTACTATGGGACAGGGAACTATGGCTACACCTTC
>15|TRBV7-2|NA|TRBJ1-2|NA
CASSPTLRANYGYTF
TGTGCCAGCAGCCCAACACTGCGGGCTAACTATGGCTACACCTTC
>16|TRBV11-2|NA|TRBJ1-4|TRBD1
CASSPGPTGTNEKLFF
TGTGCCAGCAGCCCAGGGCCGACAGGGACTAATGAAAAACTGTTTTTT
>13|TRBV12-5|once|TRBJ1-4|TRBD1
CASDGQGREKLFF
TGTGCTAGTGACGGACAGGGTCGGGAAAAACTGTTTTTT
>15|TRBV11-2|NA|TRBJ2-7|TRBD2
CASSREVAGPYEQYF
TGTGCCAGCAGCCGGGAGGTAGCGGGACCCTACGAGCAGTACTTC
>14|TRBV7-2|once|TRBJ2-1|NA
CASSFLVGRNEQFF
TGTGCCAGCAGCTTTCTAGTGGGGCGGAATGAGCAGTTCTTC
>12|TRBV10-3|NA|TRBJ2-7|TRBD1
CAARTGAYEQYF
TGTGCCGCTCGCACAGGGGCCTACGAGCAGTACTTC
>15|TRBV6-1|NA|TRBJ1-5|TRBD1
CASSEMLQGGQPQHF
TGTGCCAGCAGTGAAATGCTTCAGGGGGGTCAGCCCCAGCATTTT
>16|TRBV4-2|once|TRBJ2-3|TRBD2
CASSQEARGGTDTQYF
TGTGCCAGCAGCCAAGAGGCGCGGGGGGGAACAGATACGCAGTATTTT
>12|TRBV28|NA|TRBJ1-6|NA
CADGIFNSPLHF
TGTGCAGACGGGATTTTCAATTCACCCCTCCACTTT
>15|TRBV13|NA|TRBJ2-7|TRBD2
CASSFVAGGTYEQYF
TGTGCCAGCAGCTTCGTAGCGGGGGGGACCTACGAGCAGTACTTC
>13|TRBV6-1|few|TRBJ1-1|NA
CASSRQLNTEAFF
TGTGCCAGCAGTAGACAGCTGAACACTGAAGCTTTCTTT
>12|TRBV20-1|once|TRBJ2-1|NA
CSASRREHEQFF
TGCAGTGCTAGTCGACGGGAGCACGAGCAGTTCTTC
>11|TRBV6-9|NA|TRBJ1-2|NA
CASKTVQSYTF
TGTGCCAGCAAGACAGTTCAAAGCTACACCTTC
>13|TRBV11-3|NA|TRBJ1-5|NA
CASSRTQNQPQHF
TGTGCCAGCAGCCGGACTCAGAATCAGCCCCAGCATTTT
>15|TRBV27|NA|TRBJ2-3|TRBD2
CASSFWRGSSDTQYF
TGTGCCAGCAGTTTTTGGCGGGGGAGTTCAGATACGCAGTATTTT
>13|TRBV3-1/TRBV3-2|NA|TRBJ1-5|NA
CASSQQGKEPQHF
TGTGCCAGCAGCCAACAGGGGAAGGAGCCCCAGCATTTT
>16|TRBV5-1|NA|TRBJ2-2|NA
CASSSSGGHDTGELFF
TGCGCCAGCAGCTCCTCCGGGGGTCACGACACCGGGGAGCTGTTTTTT
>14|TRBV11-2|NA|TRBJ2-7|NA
CASSRVAETGEQYF
TGTGCCAGCAGCCGAGTAGCGGAAACGGGGGAGCAGTACTTC
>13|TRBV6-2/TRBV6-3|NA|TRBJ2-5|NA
CASSSLAGETQYF
TGTGCCAGCAGTAGTCTAGCCGGAGAGACCCAGTACTTC
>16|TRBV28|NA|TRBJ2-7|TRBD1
CASSLPGQGGSYEQYF
TGTGCCAGCAGTTTACCGGGACAGGGTGGCTCCTACGAGCAGTACTTC
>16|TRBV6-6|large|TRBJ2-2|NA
CASSYSRLANTGELFF
TGTGCCAGCAGTTACTCGCGTTTGGCGAACACCGGGGAGCTGTTTTTT
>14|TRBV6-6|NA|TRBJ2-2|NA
CASSLALHTGELFF
TGTGCCAGCAGCTTAGCATTACACACCGGGGAGCTGTTTTTT
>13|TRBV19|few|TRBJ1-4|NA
CASSKRHEEKLFF
TGTGCCAGTAGTAAGAGGCACGAGGAAAAACTGTTTTTT
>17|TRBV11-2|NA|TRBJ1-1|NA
CASSLVMAANKNTEAFF
TGTGCCAGCAGCTTAGTGATGGCGGCAAACAAGAACACTGAAGCTTTCTTT
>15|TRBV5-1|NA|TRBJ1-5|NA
CASSLAGGSNQPQHF
TGCGCCAGCAGCTTGGCCGGAGGGAGCAATCAGCCCCAGCATTTT
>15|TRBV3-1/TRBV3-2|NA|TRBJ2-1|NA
CASSQDSQERGEQFF
TGTGCCAGCAGCCAAGATTCACAGGAACGCGGTGAGCAGTTCTTC
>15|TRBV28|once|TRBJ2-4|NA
CASSLPPGGKVIQYF
TGTGCCAGCAGTCTACCCCCCGGAGGGAAAGTCATTCAGTACTTC
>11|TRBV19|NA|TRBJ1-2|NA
CASSIGGVYTF
TGTGCCAGTAGTATCGGAGGGGTCTACACCTTC
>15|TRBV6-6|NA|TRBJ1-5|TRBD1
CASSSDRARNQPQHF
TGTGCCAGCAGTTCCGACAGGGCCCGCAATCAGCCCCAGCATTTT
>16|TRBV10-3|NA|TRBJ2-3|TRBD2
CAISFSTSGSDPTQYF
TGTGCCATCAGTTTCTCGACTAGCGGGAGCGATCCTACGCAGTATTTT
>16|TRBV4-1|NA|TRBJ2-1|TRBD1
CASSQDPRTGRHEQFF
TGCGCCAGCAGCCAAGATCCCCGGACAGGGAGGCATGAGCAGTTCTTC
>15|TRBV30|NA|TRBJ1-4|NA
CAWTRGPHPGEKLFF
TGTGCCTGGACCCGAGGGCCGCACCCGGGGGAAAAACTGTTTTTT
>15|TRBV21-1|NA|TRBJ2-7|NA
CASSKATGHSYEQYF
TGTGCCAGCAGCAAAGCAACAGGGCACTCCTACGAGCAGTACTTC
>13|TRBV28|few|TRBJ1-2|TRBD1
CASTADRANGYTF
TGTGCCAGCACTGCGGACAGGGCGAATGGCTACACCTTC
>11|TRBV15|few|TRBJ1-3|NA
CATKAGNTIYF
TGTGCCACAAAAGCCGGAAACACCATATATTTT